In its sample, the clone carrying this T cell receptor beta chain was seen many times. The sample comes from a study of blood T cells in healthy people across ages. Germline V gene sequence: CDR1 SGHRS, CDR2 YFSETQ. The CDR3 length is 15 residues. The V and J ends lost 4 bases and 1 base, in that order; junction bases with no gene match: 6. PCR was performed a second time for about 6 to 12 cycles using a sample-barcoded 5' primer and a J-beta primer mix. MiXCR was run by TCRdb on the 5' RACE reads, yielding one entry per CDR3 protein. The sample lists 750,000 to 850,000 distinct CDR3 sequences; 25% were seen once. This sample also appeared in a second study, on T cells of mothers and their children.

This TCR was recovered from a boy between 5 and 17 years old in good health. The gene calls are TRBV5-1 and TRBJ2-7, with TRBD1 matching over 9 bases. The sequencing sample was made of blood. In DNA form, the CDR3 reads TGCGCCAGCAGCCTGGGACAGGGCTTGTCCTACGAGCAGTACTTC. Its protein product is CASSLGQGLSYEQYF.